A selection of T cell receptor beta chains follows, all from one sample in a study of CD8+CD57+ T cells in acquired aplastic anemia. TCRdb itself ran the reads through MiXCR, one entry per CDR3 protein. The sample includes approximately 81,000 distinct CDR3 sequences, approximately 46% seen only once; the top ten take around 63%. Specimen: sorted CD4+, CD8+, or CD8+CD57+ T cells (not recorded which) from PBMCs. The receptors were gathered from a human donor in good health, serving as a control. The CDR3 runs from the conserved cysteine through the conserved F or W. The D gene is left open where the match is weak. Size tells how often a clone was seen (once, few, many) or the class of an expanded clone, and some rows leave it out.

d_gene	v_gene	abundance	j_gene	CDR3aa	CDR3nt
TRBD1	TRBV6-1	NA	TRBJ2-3	CASRDRALTDTQYF	TGTGCCAGCAGGGACAGGGCCCTAACAGATACGCAGTATTTT
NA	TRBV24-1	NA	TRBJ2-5	CATSALGGRETQYF	TGTGCCACCAGTGCCCTCGGGGGGCGAGAGACCCAGTACTTC
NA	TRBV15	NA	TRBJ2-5	CATGEETQYF	TGTGCCACCGGGGAAGAGACCCAGTACTTC
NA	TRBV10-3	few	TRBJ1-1	CATGGGTLGAFF	TGTGCCACCGGAGGCGGGACGTTGGGAGCTTTCTTT
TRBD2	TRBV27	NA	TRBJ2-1	CASSLASGRAYNEQFF	TGTGCCAGCAGTTTAGCTAGCGGGAGGGCCTACAATGAGCAGTTCTTC
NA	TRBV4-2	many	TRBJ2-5	CASSQDGTGSQETQYF	TGTGCCAGCAGCCAAGATGGAACAGGGAGCCAAGAGACCCAGTACTTC
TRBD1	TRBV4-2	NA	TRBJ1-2	CASSLWDRGSYTF	TGTGCCAGCAGCTTGTGGGACAGGGGTAGCTACACCTTC
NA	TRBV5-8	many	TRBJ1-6	CASSLSANSPLHF	TGTGCCAGCAGCTTGTCGGCTAATTCACCCCTCCACTTT
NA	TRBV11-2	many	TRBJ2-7	CASSLVGQGFSHEQYF	TGTGCCAGCAGCTTAGTGGGGCAGGGATTTAGCCACGAGCAGTACTTC
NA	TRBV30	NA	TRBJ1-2	CAWSVGQTNYGYTF	TGTGCCTGGAGTGTAGGGCAGACTAACTATGGCTACACCTTC
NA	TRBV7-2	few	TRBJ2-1	CASSPRANEQFF	TGTGCCAGCAGCCCCAGGGCCAATGAGCAGTTCTTC
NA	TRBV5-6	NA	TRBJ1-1	CASSLGRGMNTEAFF	TGTGCCAGCAGCTTGGGCAGGGGAATGAACACTGAAGCTTTCTTT
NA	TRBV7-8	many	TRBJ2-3	CASSPHVLSTDTQYF	TGTGCCAGCAGCCCCCACGTCCTCAGCACAGATACGCAGTATTTT
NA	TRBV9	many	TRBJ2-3	CASSVERRAVLTSLTDTQYF	TGTGCCAGCAGCGTAGAGCGTCGAGCGGTCCTCACCTCATTAACAGATACGCAGTATTTT
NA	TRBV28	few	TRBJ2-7	CATKGDGESYEQYF	TGTGCCACCAAAGGGGACGGAGAGTCCTACGAGCAGTACTTC
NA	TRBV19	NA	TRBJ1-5	CASSTLMGADQPQHF	TGTGCCAGTAGCACACTCATGGGTGCGGACCAGCCCCAGCATTTT
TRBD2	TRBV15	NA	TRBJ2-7	CATSNAGTRYYEQYF	TGTGCCACCAGCAATGCCGGGACTAGGTACTACGAGCAGTACTTC
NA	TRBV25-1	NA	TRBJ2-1	CASSADSTGRGEQFF	TGTGCCAGCAGCGCAGATTCGACAGGGAGGGGGGAGCAGTTCTTC
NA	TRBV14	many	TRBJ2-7	CASSQDPPGLGEQYF	TGTGCCAGCAGCCAAGATCCCCCCGGTTTGGGGGAGCAGTACTTC
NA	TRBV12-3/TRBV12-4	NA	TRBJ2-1	CASRHRQYNEQFF	TGTGCCAGCAGACATAGACAGTACAATGAGCAGTTCTTC
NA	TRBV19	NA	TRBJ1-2	CASSSPLNNRYGYTF	TGTGCCAGTAGTTCCCCCCTCAATAATCGGTATGGCTACACCTTC
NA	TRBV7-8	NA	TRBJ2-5	CASSWVVWVETQYF	TGTGCCAGCAGCTGGGTGGTGTGGGTAGAGACCCAGTACTTC
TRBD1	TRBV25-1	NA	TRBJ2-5	CASTESPGQSKGTQYF	TGTGCCAGCACTGAGAGCCCGGGACAGTCCAAGGGGACCCAGTACTTC
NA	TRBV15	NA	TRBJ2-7	CATSIGGGKQYF	TGTGCCACCAGCATAGGGGGCGGGAAGCAGTACTTC
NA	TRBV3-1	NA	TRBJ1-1	CASSSDTEGGSTEAFF	TGTGCCAGCAGCTCTGATACGGAGGGGGGGAGCACTGAAGCTTTCTTT
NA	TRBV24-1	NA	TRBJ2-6	CATSYLSSGANVLTF	TGTGCCACCAGTTACCTGTCTTCCGGGGCCAACGTCCTGACTTTC
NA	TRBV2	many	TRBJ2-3	CASSEASRLTDTQYF	TGTGCCAGCAGTGAAGCCTCCCGTTTGACAGATACGCAGTATTTT
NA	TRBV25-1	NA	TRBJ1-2	CASSEGPRGYTF	TGTGCCAGCAGTGAAGGGCCCCGGGGCTACACCTTC
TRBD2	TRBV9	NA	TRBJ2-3	CASSVAPLAGGADTQYF	TGTGCCAGCAGCGTAGCCCCTCTAGCGGGAGGTGCAGATACGCAGTATTTT
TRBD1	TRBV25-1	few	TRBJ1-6	CASSAGQGRNSPLHF	TGTGCCAGCAGTGCGGGACAGGGGAGGAATTCACCCCTCCACTTT
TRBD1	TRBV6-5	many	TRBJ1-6	CASSYSKQGNSPLHF	TGTGCCAGCAGTTACAGTAAACAGGGGAATTCACCCCTCCACTTT
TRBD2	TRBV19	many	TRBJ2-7	CASSPGLAVIYEQYF	TGTGCCAGTAGCCCCGGACTAGCGGTAATCTACGAGCAGTACTTC
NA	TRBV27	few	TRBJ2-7	CASSLFSEGYEQYF	TGTGCCAGCAGTTTATTTAGTGAGGGCTACGAGCAGTACTTC
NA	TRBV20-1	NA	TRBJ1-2	CSASRGKVGGYTF	TGCAGTGCTAGCCGGGGGAAAGTGGGAGGCTACACCTTC
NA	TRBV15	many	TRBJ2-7	CATSTRGSYEQYF	TGTGCCACCAGCACTAGGGGATCCTACGAGCAGTACTTC
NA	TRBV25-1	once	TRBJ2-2	CASSVGSGNTGELFF	TGTGCCAGCAGTGTCGGGTCGGGTAACACCGGGGAGCTGTTTTTT
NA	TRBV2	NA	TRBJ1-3	CASTDAGPGNTIYF	TGTGCCAGCACTGATGCAGGGCCTGGAAACACCATATATTTT
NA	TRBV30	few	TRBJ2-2	CAATGRAGELFF	TGTGCCGCGACTGGTAGGGCCGGGGAGCTGTTTTTT
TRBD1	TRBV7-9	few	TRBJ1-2	CASSPTGTGYGYTF	TGTGCCAGCAGCCCAACCGGGACAGGCTATGGCTACACCTTC
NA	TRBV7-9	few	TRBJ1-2	CASSFWQGDGYTF	TGTGCCAGCAGCTTTTGGCAGGGTGACGGCTACACCTTC
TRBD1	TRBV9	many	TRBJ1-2	CASSVGGGGFGYTF	TGTGCCAGCAGCGTAGGAGGGGGCGGTTTTGGCTACACCTTC
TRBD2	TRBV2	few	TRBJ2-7	CASSFNQRGDEQYF	TGTGCCAGCAGTTTTAACCAGCGGGGGGACGAGCAGTACTTC
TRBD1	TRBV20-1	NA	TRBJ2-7	CSARGSGRGTYEQYF	TGCAGTGCTAGAGGAAGCGGCAGGGGGACCTACGAGCAGTACTTC
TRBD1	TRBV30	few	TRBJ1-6	CAWSITGTGGNSPLHF	TGTGCCTGGAGTATCACCGGGACAGGGGGGAATTCACCCCTCCACTTT
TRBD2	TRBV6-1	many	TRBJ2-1	CASSEERGGYNEQFF	TGTGCCAGCAGTGAGGAGCGGGGGGGCTACAATGAGCAGTTCTTC
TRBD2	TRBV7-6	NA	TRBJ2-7	CASSSLAGGRYEQYF	TGTGCCAGCAGCTCCCTAGCGGGGGGGCGTTATGAGCAGTACTTC
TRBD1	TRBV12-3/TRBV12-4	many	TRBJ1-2	CASSVGQGEYTF	TGTGCCAGCAGTGTAGGACAGGGCGAGTACACCTTC
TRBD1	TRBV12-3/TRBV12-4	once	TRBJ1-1	CASRKSGTGVTEAFF	TGTGCCAGCAGAAAAAGTGGGACAGGGGTTACTGAAGCTTTCTTT